Following are 20 T cell receptor beta chains from one sample sequenced in a study of T-cell memory formation after mild COVID-19. TCRdb processed the 5' RACE reads anew with MiXCR; each CDR3 protein has one entry. The sample lists under 550,000 distinct CDR3 sequences, more than 15% occurring once. Sequenced: PBMCs or a T cell subset sorted from them (not recorded which). The receptors were sampled from a man younger than 35 who had mild COVID-19 (a few samples of this study predate the infection). Cell type and time point are not known.

In this sample, this clonotype turned up many times. This chain links TRBV5-1 with TRBJ2-7; 7 positions match TRBD2. Trimming took 3 bases from V and 6 from J; bases not matched to a gene: 12. Looked up from germline, CDR1 is SGHRS and CDR2 is YFSETQ. CDR3 length equals 15 residues. CDR3: CASSSAPGRDREQYF. The DNA for the CDR3 is TGCGCCAGCAGCTCGGCCCCTGGGAGGGACCGCGAGCAGTACTTC. Filled out from reference TRBV5-1 and TRBJ2-7, the complete variable domain reads KAGVTQTPRYLIKTRGQQVTLSCSPISGHRSVSWYQQTPGQGLQFLFEYFSETQRNKGNFPGRFSGRQFSNSRSEMNVSTLELGDSALYLCASSSAPGRDREQYFGPGTRLTVT.

The chain combines TRBV7-8 with TRBJ2-5; tentatively, D is TRBD1 or TRBD2 (5 bases each). Per the germline V gene, CDR1 is SGHVS and CDR2 is FQNEAQ. The V and J ends lost 5 bases and 0 bases respectively, with 19 bases between them. The CDR3 has 17 amino acids. This CDR3 is CASSTPLSGTYQETQYF. As DNA, the CDR3 is TGTGCCAGCAGCACACCCCTTTCGGGGACGTACCAAGAGACCCAGTACTTC.

This clonotype came up a few times. The chain is built from TRBV20-1 and TRBJ1-2, with D maybe TRBD1 (6 bases). V dropped 1 base and J dropped 2 bases, with 8 bases sitting between them. The germline CDR1 and CDR2 sequences are DFQATT and SNEGSKA (reference sequence). CDR3 length: 13 amino acids. The CDR3 DNA reads as TGCAGTGCTAGAGGACAGGCGAACTATGGCTACACCTTC. Amino acids: CSARGQANYGYTF.

The chain is built from TRBV5-1 and TRBJ1-1; no definite D call. Germline V CDR1 and CDR2: SGHRS, YFSETQ. The CDR3 length is 12 residues. Trimming took off 5 bases at V and 3 bases at J, with 8 bases between the two ends. CDR3 bases: TGCGCCAGCAGGACCGCCGACACTGAAGCTTTCTTT. It is translated as CASRTADTEAFF.

The J gene is TRBJ2-5, the V gene TRBV5-1; D unresolved. The V end lost 4 bases, the J end lost 1 base, and 14 bases lay between the germline ends. Germline-derived CDR1 and CDR2 are SGHRS and YFSETQ. The CDR3 has 15 residues. The CDR3 is CASSTSIRVQETQYF. DNA for the CDR3: TGCGCCAGCAGCACCTCCATCCGGGTCCAAGAGACCCAGTACTTC.

This clonotype was seen a few times. The V and J genes are TRBV24-1 and TRBJ2-3; 9 positions match TRBD2. Trimming cost V 9 bases and J 2 bases; bases outside gene matches: 8. The CDR3 covers 15 residues. Germline V gives CDR1 KGHDR, CDR2 SFDVKD. This chain's CDR3 is CATGGRGGVTDTQYF. For the CDR3, the DNA is TGTGCCACCGGCGGGCGGGGGGGTGTCACAGATACGCAGTATTTT.

This clonotype was picked up a small number of times. The chain carries TRBV20-1 and TRBJ2-3; possible D gene TRBD2, 7 bases. V shed 8 bases and J shed 1 base, with 13 bases lying between them. The CDR3 has 13 amino acids. Germline lookup yields CDR1 DFQATT and CDR2 SNEGSKA (reference sequence). The CDR3 DNA sequence: TGCAGTAGGGGGGGGCAGGGCACAGATACGCAGTATTTT. Its protein product is CSRGGQGTDTQYF.

This clonotype has only a few counts. This rearrangement joins TRBV5-1 to TRBJ2-5; D remains unclear. Germline V gene lookup returns CDR1 SGHRS and CDR2 YFSETQ. Trimming removed 7 bases at V and 1 base at J, with 17 bases between. The CDR3 runs to 15 residues. CDR3 residues: CASSLDPPPQETQYF. Here the CDR3 DNA reads TGCGCCAGCTCCCTGGACCCGCCTCCCCAAGAGACCCAGTACTTC.

This clonotype was counted a few times. The chain combines TRBV7-2 with TRBJ1-1; possible D gene TRBD1, 5 bases. The germline gives CDR1 SGHTA, CDR2 FQGNSA. The V end lost 5 bases, the J end lost 10 bases, and 11 bases lay between the germline ends. This CDR3 comprises 11 residues. The CDR3 region has the DNA TGTGCCAGCAGCGATAGGGGTAGAGCTTTCTTT. Protein: CASSDRGRAFF.

The chain links TRBV15 to TRBJ2-7, with D hard to call. The V and J ends lost 0 bases and 5 bases respectively, with 11 bases between them. Per germline, CDR1 LNHNV and CDR2 YYDKDF (reference sequence). The CDR3 length is 14 residues. CDR3: CATSRDVSWHEQYF. The CDR3 DNA reads TGTGCCACCAGCAGAGATGTAAGTTGGCACGAGCAGTACTTC.

The chain has TRBV6-5 and TRBJ2-2, with TRBD1 matching 7 bases. CDR1 and CDR2 from the germline V gene are MNHEY and SVGAGI. The V and J ends lost 5 bases and 4 bases, in that order; junction bases with no gene match: 7. The CDR3 has 15 amino acids. CDR3 DNA: TGTGCCAGCAGTCCCGGGACAGCAAGCACCGGGGAGCTGTTTTTT. It specifies CASSPGTASTGELFF.

In this sample, this clonotype turned up a few times. The V gene is TRBV5-6, the J gene TRBJ1-1; D gene uncertain. Germline V CDR1 and CDR2: SGHDT, YYEEEE. Between the trimmed V and J ends, which lost 0 bases and 3 bases, there was a span of 12 bases. The CDR3 has 15 amino acids. CDR3: CASSLGVDGYTEAFF. The DNA of the CDR3 is TGTGCCAGCAGCTTGGGGGTTGACGGGTACACTGAAGCTTTCTTT.

This clonotype appeared many times. J is TRBJ2-3 and V is TRBV4-3, with a possible D match to TRBD2 (6 bases). The germline V gene encodes CDR1 LGHNA and CDR2 YSLEER. The CDR3 has 15 residues. V gave up 4 bases and J gave up 2 bases, with 13 bases separating them. The CDR3 DNA is TGCGCCAGCAGCCCGCGGGACGGTACCACAGATACGCAGTATTTT. It specifies CASSPRDGTTDTQYF.

The genes are TRBV2 and TRBJ1-1; 7 bases are a match to TRBD1. Germline trimming cut 5 bases from V and 1 base from J; bases unmatched to any gene: 7. CDR1 SNHLY and CDR2 FYNNEI come from the germline V gene. CDR3 length: 15 amino acids. This CDR3 is CASSPPGQQNTEAFF. The CDR3 nucleotides are TGTGCCAGCAGTCCTCCGGGACAGCAGAACACTGAAGCTTTCTTT.

This clonotype showed up many times. This chain uses TRBV15 with TRBJ2-1, with D hard to call. Deletions cut 5 bases from V and 7 bases from J, with 15 bases between. CDR1 is LNHNV, CDR2 YYDKDF, per germline (reference sequence). The CDR3 is made up of 14 amino acids. Written as DNA, the CDR3 is TGTGCCACCAGCCCACCCCGACTCGAGAATGAGCAGTTCTTC. Protein sequence: CATSPPRLENEQFF.

The chain couples TRBV5-5 to TRBJ1-5; perhaps TRBD1 as D (6 bases). In germline, CDR1 is SGHKS, CDR2 YYEKEE (reference sequence). V lost 4 bases, J lost 10 bases, and 21 bases lay in between. This CDR3 contains 15 residues. CDR3 nucleotide sequence: TGTGCCAGCAGCCCCTCGGGGGGCGAGGGTCATCCCCAGCATTTT. Translation gives CASSPSGGEGHPQHF. The full variable domain, completed using reference TRBV5-5 and TRBJ1-5, is DAGVTQSPTHLIKTRGQQVTLRCSPISGHKSVSWYQQVLGQGPQFIFQYYEKEERGRGNFPDRFSARQFPNYSSELNVNALLLGDSALYLCASSPSGGEGHPQHFGDGTRLSIL.

The chain uses TRBV12-3 or TRBV12-4 and TRBJ2-3; 7 positions agree with TRBD2. The CDR3 has 16 residues. Losses at the gene ends were 6 bases for V and 1 base for J; bases not matched to a gene: 10. CDR3 coding DNA: TGTGCCAGCAGCTCCCACAGCGGGGACCGCACAGATACGCAGTATTTT. Protein sequence: CASSSHSGDRTDTQYF.

There are a few counts of this clonotype. The rearrangement links TRBV7-9 to TRBJ1-1, with D tentatively TRBD1 (5 bases). This CDR3 is 12 amino acids long. Germline V gene sequence: CDR1 SEHNR, CDR2 FQNEAQ (reference sequence). V was trimmed by 8 bases and J by 0 bases, leaving 7 bases between them. CDR3 sequence (DNA): TGTGCCAGCGGGACTCTGAACACTGAAGCTTTCTTT. It translates to CASGTLNTEAFF.

V is TRBV5-5 and J is TRBJ2-1; D gene unclear. The CDR3 extends over 13 amino acids. V was trimmed by 4 bases and J by 6 bases, leaving 11 bases between them. The germline gives CDR1 SGHKS, CDR2 YYEKEE (reference sequence). CDR3 region: CASSPAWVNEQFF. The CDR3 coding sequence is TGTGCCAGCAGCCCGGCGTGGGTCAATGAGCAGTTCTTC.

CDR3 sequence: CASSLEDSSYNEQFF. CDR3 nucleotides: TGTGCCAGCAGCTTAGAAGACAGCTCCTACAATGAGCAGTTCTTC. The genes are TRBV7-2 and TRBJ2-1; weak D call: TRBD1 (5 bases). V lost 1 base to trimming and J lost 0 bases, with 7 bases between them. The CDR3 is 15 residues long. The germline gives CDR1 SGHTA, CDR2 FQGNSA.